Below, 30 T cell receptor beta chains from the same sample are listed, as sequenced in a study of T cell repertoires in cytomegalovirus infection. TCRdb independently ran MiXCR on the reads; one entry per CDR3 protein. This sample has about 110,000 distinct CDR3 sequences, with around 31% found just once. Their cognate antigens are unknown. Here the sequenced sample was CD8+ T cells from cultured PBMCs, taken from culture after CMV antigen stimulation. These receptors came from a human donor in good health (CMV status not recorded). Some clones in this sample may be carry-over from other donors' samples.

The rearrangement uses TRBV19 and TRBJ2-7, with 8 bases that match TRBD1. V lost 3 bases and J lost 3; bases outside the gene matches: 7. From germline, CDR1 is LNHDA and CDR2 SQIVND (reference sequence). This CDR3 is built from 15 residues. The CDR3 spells CASSIGTGGVYEQYF. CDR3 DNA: TGTGCCAGTAGTATCGGGACAGGTGGAGTCTACGAGCAGTACTTC.

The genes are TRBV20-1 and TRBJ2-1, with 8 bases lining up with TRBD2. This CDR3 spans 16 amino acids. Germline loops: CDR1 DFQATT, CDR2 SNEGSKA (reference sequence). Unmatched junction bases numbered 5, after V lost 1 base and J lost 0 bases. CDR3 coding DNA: TGCAGTGCTAGAGCCGGGAGGGGAATCTCCTACAATGAGCAGTTCTTC. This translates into CSARAGRGISYNEQFF.

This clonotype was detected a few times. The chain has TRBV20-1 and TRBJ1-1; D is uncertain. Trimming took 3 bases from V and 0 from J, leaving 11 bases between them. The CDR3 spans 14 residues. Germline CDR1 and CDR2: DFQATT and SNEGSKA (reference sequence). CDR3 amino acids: CSARPRNMNTEAFF. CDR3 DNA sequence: TGCAGTGCTAGGCCCCGGAACATGAACACTGAAGCTTTCTTT.

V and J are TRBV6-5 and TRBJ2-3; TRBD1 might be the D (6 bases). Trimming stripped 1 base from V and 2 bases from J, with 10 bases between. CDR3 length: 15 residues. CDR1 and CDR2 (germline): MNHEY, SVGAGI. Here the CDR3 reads CASSYWGQFTDTQYF. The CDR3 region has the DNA TGTGCCAGCAGTTACTGGGGGCAATTCACAGATACGCAGTATTTT.

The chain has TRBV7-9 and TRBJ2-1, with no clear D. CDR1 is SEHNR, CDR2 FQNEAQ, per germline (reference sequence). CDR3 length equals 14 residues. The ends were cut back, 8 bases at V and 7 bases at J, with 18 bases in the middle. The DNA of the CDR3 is TGTGCCAGCCCCGACCCTATTGTGGGGAATGAGCAGTTCTTC. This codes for CASPDPIVGNEQFF.

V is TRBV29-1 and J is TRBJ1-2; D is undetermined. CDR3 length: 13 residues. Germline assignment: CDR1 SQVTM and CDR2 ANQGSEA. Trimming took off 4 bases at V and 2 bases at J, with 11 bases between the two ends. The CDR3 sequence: CSVVNGGNYGYTF. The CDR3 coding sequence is TGCAGCGTTGTAAATGGAGGCAACTATGGCTACACCTTC.

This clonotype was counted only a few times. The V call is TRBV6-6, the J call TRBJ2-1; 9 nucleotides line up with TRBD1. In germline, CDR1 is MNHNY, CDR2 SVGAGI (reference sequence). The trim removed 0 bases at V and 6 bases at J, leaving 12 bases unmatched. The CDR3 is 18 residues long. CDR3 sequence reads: CASSYSYTTGGRVNEQFF. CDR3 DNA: TGTGCCAGCAGTTACTCATATACGACAGGGGGTAGGGTCAATGAGCAGTTCTTC.

The chain's CDR3 is CASSHDDRGRKEQYF. The CDR3 DNA reads TGCGCCAGCAGCCATGATGACAGGGGGCGTAAGGAGCAGTACTTC. The rearrangement links TRBV4-3 to TRBJ2-7; TRBD1 agrees at 10 bases. The V gene's germline CDR1 is LGHNA and CDR2 YSLEER. V lost 3 bases, J lost 7 bases, and 9 bases stayed unmatched. The length of the CDR3 is 15 residues.

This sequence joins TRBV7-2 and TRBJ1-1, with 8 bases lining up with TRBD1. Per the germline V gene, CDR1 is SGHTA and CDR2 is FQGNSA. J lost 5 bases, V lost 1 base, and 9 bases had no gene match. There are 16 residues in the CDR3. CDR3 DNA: TGTGCCAGCAGCTTAGACGGCAGGGGGCTGGAAACTGAAGCTTTCTTT. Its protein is CASSLDGRGLETEAFF.

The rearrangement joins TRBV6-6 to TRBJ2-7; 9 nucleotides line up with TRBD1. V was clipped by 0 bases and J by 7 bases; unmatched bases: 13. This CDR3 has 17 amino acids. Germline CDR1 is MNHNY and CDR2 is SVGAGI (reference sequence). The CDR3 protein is CASSYSQGDRANGEQYF. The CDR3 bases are TGTGCCAGCAGTTACTCACAGGGGGACAGGGCCAACGGAGAGCAGTACTTC.

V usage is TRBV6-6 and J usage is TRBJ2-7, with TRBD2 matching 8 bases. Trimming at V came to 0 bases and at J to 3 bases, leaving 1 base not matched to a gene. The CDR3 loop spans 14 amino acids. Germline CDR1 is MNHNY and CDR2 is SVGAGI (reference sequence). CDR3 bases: TGTGCCAGCAGTTACTCCGCGGGGGGCTACGAGCAGTACTTC. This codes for CASSYSAGGYEQYF.

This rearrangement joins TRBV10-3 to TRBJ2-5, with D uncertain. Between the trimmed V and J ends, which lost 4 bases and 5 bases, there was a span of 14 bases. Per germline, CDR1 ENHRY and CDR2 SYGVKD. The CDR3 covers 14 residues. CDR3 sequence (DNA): TGTGCCATCAGTGTGAAGGAGCAGAGGGAGACCCAGTACTTC. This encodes CAISVKEQRETQYF.

CDR3 residues: CASSQEGESDNEQFF. In DNA form, the CDR3 reads TGCGCCAGCAGCCAAGAGGGGGAATCCGACAATGAGCAGTTCTTC. This chain connects TRBV4-1 to TRBJ2-1, with D perhaps assigned TRBD1 or TRBD2 (5 bases each). This CDR3 has 15 amino acids. V lost 0 bases and J lost 5, with 11 bases in between. From germline, CDR1 is MGHRA and CDR2 YSYEKL.

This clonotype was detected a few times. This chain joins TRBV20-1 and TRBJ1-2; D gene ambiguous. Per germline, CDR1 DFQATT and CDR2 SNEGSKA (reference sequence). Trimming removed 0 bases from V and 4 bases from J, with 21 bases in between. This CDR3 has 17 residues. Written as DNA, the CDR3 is TGCAGTGCTAGAGATCTCCAGAAACCCGAGGACCTCTATGGCTACACCTTC. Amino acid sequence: CSARDLQKPEDLYGYTF.

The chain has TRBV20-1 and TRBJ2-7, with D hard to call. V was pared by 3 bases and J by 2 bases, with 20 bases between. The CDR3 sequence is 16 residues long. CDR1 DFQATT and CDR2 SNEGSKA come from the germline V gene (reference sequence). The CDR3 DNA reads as TGCAGTGCTAGGTCCGTCGCCGGATCGAATCCCTACGAGCAGTACTTC. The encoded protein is CSARSVAGSNPYEQYF.

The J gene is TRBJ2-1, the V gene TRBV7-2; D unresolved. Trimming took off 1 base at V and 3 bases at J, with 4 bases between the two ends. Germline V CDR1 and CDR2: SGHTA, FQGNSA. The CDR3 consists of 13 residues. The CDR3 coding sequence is TGTGCCAGCAGCTTAGACATCTACAATGAGCAGTTCTTC. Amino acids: CASSLDIYNEQFF.

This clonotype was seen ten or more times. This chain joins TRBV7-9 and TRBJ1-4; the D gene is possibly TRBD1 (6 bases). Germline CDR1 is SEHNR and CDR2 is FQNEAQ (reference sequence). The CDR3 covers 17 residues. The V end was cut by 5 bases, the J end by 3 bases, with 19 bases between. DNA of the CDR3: TGTGCCAGCAGCCCCCTGGGTGGCAGGGGACCTAATGAAAAACTGTTTTTT. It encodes CASSPLGGRGPNEKLFF.

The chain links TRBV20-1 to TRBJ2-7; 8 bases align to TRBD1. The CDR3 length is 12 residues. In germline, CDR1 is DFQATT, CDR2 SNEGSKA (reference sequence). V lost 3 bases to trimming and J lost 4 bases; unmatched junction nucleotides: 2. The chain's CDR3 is CSASTGGYEQYF. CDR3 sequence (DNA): TGCAGTGCTAGTACAGGGGGGTACGAGCAGTACTTC.

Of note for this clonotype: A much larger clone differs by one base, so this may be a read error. The CDR3 here is CASSYSLSDNQPQHF. Written as DNA, the CDR3 is TGTGCCAGCAGTTACTCGTTGTCAGACAATCAGCCCCAGCATTTT. This chain connects TRBV6-5 to TRBJ1-5; no clear D gene. The CDR3 runs to 15 residues. The V and J ends lost 0 bases and 3 bases respectively, with 9 bases between them. CDR1 is MNHEY and CDR2 is SVGAGI in the germline V gene.

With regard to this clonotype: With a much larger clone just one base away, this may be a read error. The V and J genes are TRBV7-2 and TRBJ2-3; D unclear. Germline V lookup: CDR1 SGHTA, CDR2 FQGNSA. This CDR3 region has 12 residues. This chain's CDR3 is CARSLLTDTQYF. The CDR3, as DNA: TGTGCCAGAAGCTTACTGACAGATACGCAGTATTTT.

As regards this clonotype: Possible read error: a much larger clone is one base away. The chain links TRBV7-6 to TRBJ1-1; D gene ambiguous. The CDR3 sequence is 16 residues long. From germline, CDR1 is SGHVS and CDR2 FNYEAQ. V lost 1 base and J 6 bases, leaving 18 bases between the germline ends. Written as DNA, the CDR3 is TGTGCCAGCAGCTTAGATGGGGTAGGGAGGACTGCTGAAGCTTTCTTT. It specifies CASSLDGVGRTAEAFF.

CDR3 in amino acids: CASSLQGVYNEQFF. CDR3 coding DNA: TGTGCCAGCAGCTTACAGGGGGTTTACAATGAGCAGTTCTTC. The chain recombines TRBV7-9 with TRBJ2-1; 7 bases are shared with TRBD1. The germline CDR1 and CDR2 sequences are SEHNR and FQNEAQ (reference sequence). V shed 2 bases and J 4 bases; nucleotides not matched to a gene: 2. The CDR3 is made up of 14 amino acids. The full variable domain, rest sourced from reference TRBV7-9 and TRBJ2-1, is DTGVSQNPRHKITKRGQNVTFRCDPISEHNRLYWYRQTLGQGPEFLTYFQNEAQLEKSRLLSDRFSAERPKGSFSTLEIQRTEQGDSAMYLCASSLQGVYNEQFFGPGTRLTVL.

DNA for the CDR3: TGCGCCAGCAGCCAAGGAGCGCCGGGACAGGGGGCGCACACCGGGGAGCTGTTTTTT. Translating gives CASSQGAPGQGAHTGELFF. V and J are TRBV4-3 and TRBJ2-2; 12 nucleotides align to TRBD1. Germline CDR1 is LGHNA and CDR2 is YSLEER. The CDR3 loop spans 19 amino acids. J gave up 3 bases and V 1 base, and 9 bases lay outside the gene matches.

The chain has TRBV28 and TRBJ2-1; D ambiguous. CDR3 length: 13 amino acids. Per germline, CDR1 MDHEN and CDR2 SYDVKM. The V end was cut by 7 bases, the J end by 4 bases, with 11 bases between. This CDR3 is CASTASGYNEQFF. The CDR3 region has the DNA TGTGCCAGCACGGCGTCCGGGTACAATGAGCAGTTCTTC.

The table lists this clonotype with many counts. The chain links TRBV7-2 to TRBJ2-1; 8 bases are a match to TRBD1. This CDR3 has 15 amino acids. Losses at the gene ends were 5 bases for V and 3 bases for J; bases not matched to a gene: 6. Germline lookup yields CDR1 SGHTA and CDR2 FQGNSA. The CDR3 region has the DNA TGTGCCAGCAGCCTGCGGACAGGGTTCTACAATGAGCAGTTCTTC. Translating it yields CASSLRTGFYNEQFF.

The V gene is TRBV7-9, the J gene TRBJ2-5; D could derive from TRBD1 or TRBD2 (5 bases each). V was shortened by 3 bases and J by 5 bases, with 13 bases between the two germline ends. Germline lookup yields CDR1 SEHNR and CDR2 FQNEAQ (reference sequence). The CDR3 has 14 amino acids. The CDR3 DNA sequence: TGTGCCAGCAGCTTGAGGGGCGGTGGCGAGACCCAGTACTTC. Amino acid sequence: CASSLRGGGETQYF.

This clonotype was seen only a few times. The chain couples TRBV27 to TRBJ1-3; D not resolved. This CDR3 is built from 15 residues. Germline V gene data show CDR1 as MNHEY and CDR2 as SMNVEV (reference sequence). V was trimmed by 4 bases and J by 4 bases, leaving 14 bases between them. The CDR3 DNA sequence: TGTGCCAGCAGTTCCGAGGGTATTAACGGAAACACCATATATTTT. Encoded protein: CASSSEGINGNTIYF.

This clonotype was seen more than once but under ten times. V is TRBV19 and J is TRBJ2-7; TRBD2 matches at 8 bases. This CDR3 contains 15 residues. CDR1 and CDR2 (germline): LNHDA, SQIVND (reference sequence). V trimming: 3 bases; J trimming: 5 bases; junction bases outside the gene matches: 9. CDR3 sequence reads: CASSIQAGVINEQYF. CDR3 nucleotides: TGTGCCAGTAGTATTCAAGCGGGGGTCATCAACGAGCAGTACTTC.

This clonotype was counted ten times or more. Here the CDR3 DNA reads TGCGCCAGCAGCCAAGATCCGAGGATCCAGCCCCAGCATTTT. Translating gives CASSQDPRIQPQHF. The chain links TRBV4-3 to TRBJ1-5; D unclear. Germline CDR1 is LGHNA and CDR2 is YSLEER. This CDR3 is built from 14 residues. Trimming stripped 0 bases from V and 7 bases from J, with 10 bases between.

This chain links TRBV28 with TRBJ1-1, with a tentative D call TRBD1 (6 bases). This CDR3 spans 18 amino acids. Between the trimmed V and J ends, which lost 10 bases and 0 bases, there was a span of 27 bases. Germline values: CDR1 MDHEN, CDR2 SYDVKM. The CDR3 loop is CANKRAGPGEGLNTEAFF. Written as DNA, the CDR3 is TGTGCCAACAAGAGAGCGGGGCCAGGGGAAGGCTTGAACACTGAAGCTTTCTTT.